The clone carrying this T cell receptor beta chain was seen repeatedly, ten times or more. Unique molecular identifiers were used to barcode this TCRbeta library. TCRdb reprocessed the PCR reads via MiXCR and lists one record per CDR3 protein. The sample holds 350,000 to 450,000 distinct CDR3 sequences; about an eighth are singletons and the top ten take 4.3%. The entry originates in a study of T-cell reconstitution after alpha-beta-depleted transplantation in children. The source material was PBMCs, sampled from the stem cell graft. The TCR comes from a human donor who donated a stem cell graft to a child with Fanconi anemia.

This CDR3 reads CASSFLDINYGYTF. The CDR3 nucleotides are TGCGCCAGCAGCTTTTTGGACATTAACTATGGCTACACCTTC. The chain combines TRBV5-1 with TRBJ1-2, with D perhaps matching TRBD1 (5 bases). V dropped 2 bases and J dropped 1 base, with 9 bases sitting between them. Looked up from germline, CDR1 is SGHRS and CDR2 is YFSETQ. CDR3 size: 14 residues.